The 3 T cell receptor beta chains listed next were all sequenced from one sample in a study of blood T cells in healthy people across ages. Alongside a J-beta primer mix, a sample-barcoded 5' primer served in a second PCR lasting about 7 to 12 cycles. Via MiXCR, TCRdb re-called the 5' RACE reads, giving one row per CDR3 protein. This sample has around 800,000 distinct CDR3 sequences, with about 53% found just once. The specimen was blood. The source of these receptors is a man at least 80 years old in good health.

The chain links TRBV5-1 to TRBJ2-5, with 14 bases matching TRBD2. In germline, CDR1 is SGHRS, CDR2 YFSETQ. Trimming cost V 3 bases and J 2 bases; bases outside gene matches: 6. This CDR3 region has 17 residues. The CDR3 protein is CASSSPGLAGGQETQYF. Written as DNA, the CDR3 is TGCGCCAGCAGCTCGCCTGGACTAGCGGGAGGTCAAGAGACCCAGTACTTC.

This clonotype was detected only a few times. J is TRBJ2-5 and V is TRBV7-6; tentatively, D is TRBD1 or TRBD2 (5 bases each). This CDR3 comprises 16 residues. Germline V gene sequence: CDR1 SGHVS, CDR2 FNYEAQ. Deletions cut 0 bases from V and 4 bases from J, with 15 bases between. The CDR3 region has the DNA TGTGCCAGCAGCTTAGCCCCCAGAGTCGGGGCAGAGACCCAGTACTTC. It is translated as CASSLAPRVGAETQYF.

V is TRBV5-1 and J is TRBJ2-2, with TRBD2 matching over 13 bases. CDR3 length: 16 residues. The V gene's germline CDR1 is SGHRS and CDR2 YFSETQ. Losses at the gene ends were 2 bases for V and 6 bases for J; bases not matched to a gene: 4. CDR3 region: CASSFGTSGVSGELFF. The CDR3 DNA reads TGCGCCAGCAGCTTCGGGACTAGCGGGGTATCCGGGGAGCTGTTTTTT. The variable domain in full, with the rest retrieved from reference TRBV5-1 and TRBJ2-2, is KAGVTQTPRYLIKTRGQQVTLSCSPISGHRSVSWYQQTPGQGLQFLFEYFSETQRNKGNFPGRFSGRQFSNSRSEMNVSTLELGDSALYLCASSFGTSGVSGELFFGEGSRLTVL.